This TCR beta chain was sequenced for a study of sequential checkpoint blockade in melanoma (dated by TCRdb to about 2019). In terms of the full investigation: Using 1:1 randomization, the trial assigned patients either to first-line nivolumab followed by ipilimumab (arm A) or to ipilimumab followed by nivolumab (arm B). Maintenance nivolumab came after both trial sequences. DNA from approximately 88 pretreatment melanoma tumor samples was subjected to TCRbeta immunosequencing. Matched tumor biopsies were taken from 20 to 25 patients before treatment and at week 13, after single-agent nivolumab (arm A) or ipilimumab (arm B). The same lesion was the source of roughly 81% of the matched pre- and post-treatment tumor biopsy pairs. The investigation overall reported the following: Patients with increases in tumor T-cell fraction and clonality by week 13 were approximately 30 times more likely to achieve clinical benefit. Tumor T-cell fraction and clonality were correlated with PD-L1 staining and CD8+ T-cell counts, but not with mutational load. Validation of the response-prediction model combining TCR metrics and mutation burden is needed in larger, independent patient cohorts. Small sample sizes and reduced statistical power limited the analyses of tumor T-cell fraction within each arm. Among patients in the nivolumab-first arm (arm A), tumor TIL clonality before treatment was associated with response (P = .04).

The treatment or condition label for this specimen denotes: randomized to nivolumab then ipilimumab (arm A) or the reverse (arm B). No trial patient had received prior DNA-damaging chemotherapy. Samples came from patients with melanoma in CheckMate 064, a randomized, open-label phase II trial of sequential checkpoint blockade. Tumor TCR sequencing used genomic DNA from formalin-fixed paraffin-embedded (FFPE) tissue samples. The CDR3 sequence holds 17 residues, the cysteine and phenylalanine included. Just the 51-base CDR3 DNA is kept, in frame starting at base 1. V lost 3 bases and J lost 2 bases, and the count of bases not matched to a germline gene is 6. CDR1 and CDR2 are read off the germline V gene as SGHNT and YENEEA. Ten or more counts support this clone. Its antigen target is currently unknown. No base quality information exists; no much larger clone differs at one position. The immunoSEQ Assay was used to immunosequence TCRbeta CDR3 regions from genomic DNA. Prior to high-throughput sequencing, genomic DNA was amplified by bias-controlled multiplex PCR. The study's own analysis went as follows. To quantify the absolute abundance of each unique TCRbeta CDR3 region, the sequences were collapsed and filtered. Clonality, defined as 1 minus Pielou's evenness, was calculated using only productive rearrangements. Tumor T-cell fraction was calculated by normalizing TCRbeta template counts to the amount of usable DNA, which was estimated from several housekeeping genes. Clones with significantly greater frequencies in on-treatment versus baseline samples were identified using a previously published method. Not all clones reach the TCRdb copy of this immuneACCESS table, which keeps in-frame sequences only. Checked studies attribute under half of the gap to unresolved V genes and leave the rest unexplained. V and J calls and clone size are those listed in that table; D and trimming were worked out from the DNA. The table for this sample lists fewer than 20,000 clones; about 28% of them were counted only once. The top ten constitute approximately 7.1% of the sample.

This receptor chain uses TRBV11-3 and TRBJ1-6; 8 bases in the middle match TRBD1. The sample consisted of tumor tissue (inferred from file names), taken from a patient given nivolumab and ipilimumab in sequence. This receptor was identified in a human donor with melanoma. For the CDR3, the sequence is CASSFRGQGAYNSPLHF. The base sequence is TGTGCCAGCAGCTTCCGCGGACAGGGCGCCTATAATTCACCCCTCCACTTT.